These 8 T cell receptor beta chains came from one sample sequenced in a study of blood T cell repertoires in COVID-19. Assay: immunoSEQ multiplex PCR; the TCRdb copy retains only in-frame clones and omits some. The repertoire consists of over 95,000 clones, with more than 85% occurring once and the leading ten covering approximately 19%. Source material: peripheral blood. Receptor source: a human donor with acute or convalescent COVID-19. The donor label of this sample is uncertain.

The V gene is TRBV21-1, the J gene TRBJ2-5; the tabulated D call, TRBD2, remains unverified against the DNA. TRBV21-1 counts as a pseudogene. The CDR3 extends over 12 amino acids. CDR3 nucleotide sequence: TGTGCCAGCAGTCCAAAGGCGGGGGGCGACTACTTC. This sequence encodes CASSPKAGGDYF.

This chain links TRBV19 with TRBJ1-4; 8 nucleotides align to TRBD1. The CDR3 is made up of 17 amino acids. Germline V gives CDR1 LNHDA, CDR2 SQIVND (reference sequence). J lost 8 bases, V lost 4 bases, and 15 bases had no gene match. For the CDR3, the DNA is TGTGCCAGTAGTACACAGGGGGAGTATGAGTTCGAAGAAAAACTGTTTTTT. Translated: CASSTQGEYEFEEKLFF.

The V gene is TRBV7-6, the J gene TRBJ2-2, with 9 bases lining up with TRBD1. Per germline, CDR1 SGHVS and CDR2 FNYEAQ. The CDR3 is 16 amino acids. Trimming took 5 bases from V and 6 from J; bases not matched to a gene: 10. The chain's CDR3 is CASSLRQGGHSGELFF. The CDR3 DNA is TGTGCCAGCAGCCTCCGACAGGGGGGACATTCCGGGGAGCTGTTTTTT.

This chain links TRBV28 with TRBJ2-7; a possible D gene is TRBD1 (6 bases). The ends were cut back, 5 bases at V and 2 bases at J, with 19 bases in the middle. This CDR3 is built from 16 residues. CDR1 MDHEN and CDR2 SYDVKM come from the germline V gene. The CDR3 bases are TGTGCCAGCAGTACAAGGTTGGGACATCAGGCCTACGAGCAGTACTTC. Translating it yields CASSTRLGHQAYEQYF.

The chain employs TRBV21-1 and TRBJ1-3; the tabulated D call, TRBD1, remains unverified against the DNA. TRBV21-1 is recorded as a pseudogene. The length of the CDR3 is 16 residues. CDR3 sequence (DNA): TGTGCCAGCAGCAAAGGCGTTCAGGTCTCTGGAAACACCATATATTTT. Its protein product is CASSKGVQVSGNTIYF.

The chain links TRBV29-1 to TRBJ1-1, with a weak D call TRBD1 (5 bases). The CDR3 sequence is 13 residues long. The V end lost 4 bases, the J end lost 2 bases, and 11 bases lay between the germline ends. The germline CDR1 and CDR2 sequences are SQVTM and ANQGSEA. The CDR3: CSVVGALNTEAFF. The CDR3, as DNA: TGCAGCGTTGTTGGGGCACTAAACACTGAAGCTTTCTTT. Using reference TRBV29-1 and TRBJ1-1 for the parts outside the CDR3, the full variable domain is SAVISQKPSRDICQRGTSLTIQCQVDSQVTMMFWYRQQPGQSLTLIATANQGSEATYESGFVIDKFPISRPNLTFSTLTVSNMSPEDSSIYLCSVVGALNTEAFFGQGTRLTVV.

The rearrangement joins TRBV3-1 (or the pseudogene TRBV3-2) to TRBJ2-1, with D unresolved. The CDR3 has 13 residues. V was trimmed by 0 bases and J by 6 bases, leaving 6 bases between them. Germline CDR1 LGHDT, CDR2 YNNKEL (reference sequence). CDR3 DNA sequence: TGTGCCAGCAGCCAAGAGGCCCGCAATGAGCAGTTCTTC. Encoded protein: CASSQEARNEQFF.

The chain carries TRBV5-4 and TRBJ2-1; TRBD2 agrees at 12 bases. In germline, CDR1 is SGHNT, CDR2 YYREEE (reference sequence). The V gene end was trimmed by 4 bases and the J gene end by 5 bases; junction bases not matched to a gene: 10. The CDR3 extends over 17 amino acids. The CDR3 spells CASSLRLAGVGHNEQFF. The CDR3 DNA sequence: TGTGCCAGCAGCCTGCGACTAGCGGGAGTCGGTCACAATGAGCAGTTCTTC.